This T cell receptor beta chain was captured in a study of technical replicates of blood from a handful of donors. CDR1 and CDR2 from the germline V gene are MNHEY and SVGAGI. Trimming removed 3 bases from V and 5 bases from J, with 13 bases in between. The CDR3 spans 14 residues. Clones were sequenced by immunoSEQ multiplex PCR, and TCRdb holds only the in-frame ones, with some missing. The sample holds some 48,000 clones; roughly 95% are singletons and the top ten take 0.35% to 0.5%. The receptor was isolated from a human donor in good health. The chain uses TRBV6-5 and TRBJ1-2; D ambiguous. The sequenced sample was T cells isolated from PBMCs. The DNA for the CDR3 is TGTGCCAGCAGTTATGAAGGGCGAGGGTATGGCTACACCTTC. Translated, it gives CASSYEGRGYGYTF.